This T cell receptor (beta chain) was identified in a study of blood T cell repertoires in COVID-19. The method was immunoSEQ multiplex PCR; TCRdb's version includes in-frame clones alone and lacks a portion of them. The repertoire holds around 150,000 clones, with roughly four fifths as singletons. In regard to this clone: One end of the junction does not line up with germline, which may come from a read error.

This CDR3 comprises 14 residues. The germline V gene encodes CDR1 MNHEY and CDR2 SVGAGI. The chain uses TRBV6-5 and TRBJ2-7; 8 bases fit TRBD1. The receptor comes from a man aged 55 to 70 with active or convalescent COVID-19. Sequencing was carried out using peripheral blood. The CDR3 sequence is CASSNSDRAYEQYF. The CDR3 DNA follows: TGTGCCAGCAGTAACTCGGACAGGGCCTACGAGCAGTACTTC.